A selection of T cell receptor beta chains follows, all from one sample in a study of Graves' ophthalmopathy and Graves' hyperthyroidism. TCRdb independently ran MiXCR on the multiplex PCR reads; one entry per CDR3 protein. The sample carries 620,000 or so distinct CDR3 sequences, about 20% recorded once. The sequenced material came from peripheral blood. The source of these receptors is a woman aged 18-29 years with stable Graves' hyperthyroidism. Some clones in this sample may be carry-over from other donors' samples. The CDR3 runs from the conserved cysteine through the conserved F or W. The order of the fields is J gene, clone size, D gene, V gene, CDR3 DNA, CDR3 protein. A D gene is named only where the DNA matches it firmly. Expanded clones are given a class, and other clones once, few, many or no size at all.

>TRBJ2-2|.|.|TRBV19
TGTGCCAGTAGTATACGGTTTCCCACCGGGGAGCTGTTTTTT
CASSIRFPTGELFF
>TRBJ2-7|many|.|TRBV13
TGTGCCAGCAGCCCTAGTGAGGGACGCTACTCCTACGAGCAGTACTTC
CASSPSEGRYSYEQYF
>TRBJ1-2|few|.|TRBV12-5
TGTGCTAGTGCCCCAACCGGGCACTATGGCTACACCTTC
CASAPTGHYGYTF
>TRBJ1-1|.|.|TRBV2
TGTGCCAGCACTTACCTGATGGGTGGAGCTTTCTTT
CASTYLMGGAFF
>TRBJ2-5|many|.|TRBV15
TGTGCCACCAGCAGAGATCCTCAGCAGCAAGAGACCCAGTACTTC
CATSRDPQQQETQYF
>TRBJ2-7|many|TRBD2|TRBV5-4
TGTGCCAGCAGCTTGGAAGGCGGGAGGAGCTCCTACGAGCAGTACTTC
CASSLEGGRSSYEQYF
>TRBJ1-2|many|.|TRBV6-5
TGTGCCAGCAGTTACTCGAATCCAGGGAGGGACTATGGCTACACCTTC
CASSYSNPGRDYGYTF
>TRBJ1-2|.|TRBD1|TRBV14
TGTGCCAGCAGCCGAGACAGGGTCACGAATGGCTACACCTTC
CASSRDRVTNGYTF
>TRBJ2-7|few|TRBD1|TRBV15
TGTGCCACCAGCAGAGATCGGACAGGGGGCGACTACGAGCAGTACTTC
CATSRDRTGGDYEQYF
>TRBJ2-4|few|.|TRBV19
TGTGCCAGTAGTCCGGACTACGGCAAAAACATTCAGTACTTC
CASSPDYGKNIQYF
>TRBJ2-7|many|.|TRBV12-5
TGTGCTAGTGGTTTGGGTGACAGAGTCGCCGAGCAGTACTTC
CASGLGDRVAEQYF
>TRBJ2-5|many|TRBD1|TRBV30
TGTGCCTTAACCGGGACAGGGTTCCAAGAGACCCAGTACTTC
CALTGTGFQETQYF
>TRBJ2-7|many|.|TRBV29-1
TGCAGCGTCCGCAACCAGGGGATGGAGCAGTACTTC
CSVRNQGMEQYF
>TRBJ2-5|many|TRBD2|TRBV20-1
TGCAGTGCTAGAGATGACGACAGGACTAGCGTGTCGGAGACCCAGTACTTC
CSARDDDRTSVSETQYF
>TRBJ2-5|.|TRBD1|TRBV6-1
TGTGCCAGCAGTCGGACAGGGTCCGCAGAGACCCAGTACTTC
CASSRTGSAETQYF
>TRBJ2-3|few|.|TRBV7-8
TGTGCCAGCAGCTTAGGGGGAGTCCAAGATACGCAGTATTTT
CASSLGGVQDTQYF
>TRBJ2-5|many|TRBD2|TRBV10-3
TGTGCCACCAATGCGGGAGGGCAAGAGACCCAGTACTTC
CATNAGGQETQYF
>TRBJ2-5|many|TRBD2|TRBV6-1
TGTGCCAGCAGTCATAGCGGGAGCCCCCCAGAGACCCAGTACTTC
CASSHSGSPPETQYF
>TRBJ1-3|.|.|TRBV20-1
TGCAGTGCTAGACCCGGGGGAAACACCATATATTTT
CSARPGGNTIYF
>TRBJ1-2|.|.|TRBV6-1
TGTGCCAGCAGTGGTGGGTCAAAAACTAACTATGGCTACACCTTC
CASSGGSKTNYGYTF
>TRBJ1-2|.|.|TRBV12-3/TRBV12-4
TGTGCCAGCAGTTCCCTTGGCTGGGATGGCTACACCTTC
CASSSLGWDGYTF
>TRBJ1-5|many|.|TRBV20-1
TGCAGTGCTAGGTGGGGGCCAGGGAGCAATCAGCCCCAGCATTTT
CSARWGPGSNQPQHF
>TRBJ2-7|.|TRBD1|TRBV6-5
TGTGCCAGCAGTTCGGGACAGGGGTGGGAGCAGTACTTC
CASSSGQGWEQYF
>TRBJ2-7|many|.|TRBV10-3
TGTGCCACTCAGGGAATCGGATCCTACGAGCAGTACTTC
CATQGIGSYEQYF
>TRBJ1-2|many|TRBD1|TRBV11-2
TGTGCCAGCAGAACTTCCCCAGGGGGCACTAACTATGGCTACACCTTC
CASRTSPGGTNYGYTF
>TRBJ2-7|many|.|TRBV19
TGTGCCAGTAGCAGGGGGGACGGAGGAGGGTACGAGCAGTACTTC
CASSRGDGGGYEQYF
>TRBJ1-2|.|.|TRBV24-1
TGTGCCACCAGTGGCACCGGGTCCCTCCGTGGCTACACCTTC
CATSGTGSLRGYTF
>TRBJ1-3|many|TRBD1|TRBV5-1
TGCGCCAGCAGCGCACGGACAGGGGGCGCGGAGGGAAACACCATATATTTT
CASSARTGGAEGNTIYF
>TRBJ1-1|many|.|TRBV12-5
TGTGCTAGTGGTTTGGGTATTTGGGGGCCCACTGAAGCTTTCTTT
CASGLGIWGPTEAFF
>TRBJ2-7|.|TRBD2|TRBV9
TGTGCCAGCAGCGTAGATGCTAGCGGGTACGAGCAGTACTTC
CASSVDASGYEQYF
>TRBJ1-5|many|TRBD1|TRBV2
TGTGCCAGCAGTCGGGACAGCGCCAATCAGCCCCAGCATTTT
CASSRDSANQPQHF